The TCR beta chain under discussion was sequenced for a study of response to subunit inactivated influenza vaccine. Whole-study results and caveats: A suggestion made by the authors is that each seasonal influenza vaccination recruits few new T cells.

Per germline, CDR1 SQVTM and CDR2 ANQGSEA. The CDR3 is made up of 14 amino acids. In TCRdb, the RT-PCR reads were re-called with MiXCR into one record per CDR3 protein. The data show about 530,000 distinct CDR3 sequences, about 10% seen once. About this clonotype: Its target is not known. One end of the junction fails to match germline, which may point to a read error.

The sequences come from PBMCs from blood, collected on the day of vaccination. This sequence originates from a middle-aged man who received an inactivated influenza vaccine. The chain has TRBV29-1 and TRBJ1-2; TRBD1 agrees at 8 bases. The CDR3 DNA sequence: TGCAGCGTTGAAGACCGGACAGGGAACTATGGCTACATCTTC. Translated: CSVEDRTGNYGYIF.